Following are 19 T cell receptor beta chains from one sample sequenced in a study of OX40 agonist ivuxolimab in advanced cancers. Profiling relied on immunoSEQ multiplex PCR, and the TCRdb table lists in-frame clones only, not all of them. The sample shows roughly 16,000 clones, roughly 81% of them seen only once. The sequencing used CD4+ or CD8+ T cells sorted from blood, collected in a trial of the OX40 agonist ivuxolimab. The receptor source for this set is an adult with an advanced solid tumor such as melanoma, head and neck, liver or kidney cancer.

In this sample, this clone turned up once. For the CDR3, the DNA is TGCGCCAGCAGCCCGGGATCCAACTACGAGCAGTACTTC. Translation gives CASSPGSNYEQYF. The genes are TRBV4-3 and TRBJ2-7, with D perhaps TRBD2 (5 bases). Germline V CDR1 and CDR2: LGHNA, YSLEER. Deletions cut 4 bases from V and 3 bases from J, with 10 bases between. This CDR3 has 13 residues.

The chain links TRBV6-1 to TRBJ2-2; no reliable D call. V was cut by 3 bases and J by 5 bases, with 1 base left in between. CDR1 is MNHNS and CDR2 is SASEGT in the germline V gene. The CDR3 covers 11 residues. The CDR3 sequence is CASSDTGELFF. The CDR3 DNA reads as TGTGCCAGCAGTGATACCGGGGAGCTGTTTTTT.

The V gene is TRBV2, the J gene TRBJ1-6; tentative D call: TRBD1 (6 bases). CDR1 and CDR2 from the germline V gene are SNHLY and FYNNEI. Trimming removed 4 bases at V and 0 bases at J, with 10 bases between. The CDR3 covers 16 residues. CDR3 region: CASSGTASSYNSPLHF. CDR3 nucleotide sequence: TGTGCCAGCAGTGGGACAGCTAGCTCCTATAATTCACCCCTCCACTTT.

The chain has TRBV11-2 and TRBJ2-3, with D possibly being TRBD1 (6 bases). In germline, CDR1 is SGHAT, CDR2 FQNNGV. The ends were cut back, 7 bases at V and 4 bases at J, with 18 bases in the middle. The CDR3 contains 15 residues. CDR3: CASMWGTRWADTQYF. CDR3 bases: TGTGCCAGCATGTGGGGGACACGATGGGCAGATACGCAGTATTTT.

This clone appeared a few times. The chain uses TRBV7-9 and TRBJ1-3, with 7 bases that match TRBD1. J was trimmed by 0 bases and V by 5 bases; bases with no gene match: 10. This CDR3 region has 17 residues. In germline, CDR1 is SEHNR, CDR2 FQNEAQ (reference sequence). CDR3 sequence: CASSPPTGDFSGNTIYF. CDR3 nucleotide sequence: TGTGCCAGCAGCCCTCCAACAGGGGACTTCTCTGGAAACACCATATATTTT. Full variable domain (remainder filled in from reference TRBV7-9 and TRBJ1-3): DTGVSQNPRHKITKRGQNVTFRCDPISEHNRLYWYRQTLGQGPEFLTYFQNEAQLEKSRLLSDRFSAERPKGSFSTLEIQRTEQGDSAMYLCASSPPTGDFSGNTIYFGEGSWLTVV.

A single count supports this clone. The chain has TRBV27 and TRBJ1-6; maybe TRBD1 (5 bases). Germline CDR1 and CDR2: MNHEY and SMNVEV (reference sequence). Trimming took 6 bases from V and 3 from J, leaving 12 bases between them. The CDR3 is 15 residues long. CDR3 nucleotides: TGTGCCAGCAGGAATACAGGAGACTATAATTCACCCCTCCACTTT. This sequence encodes CASRNTGDYNSPLHF.

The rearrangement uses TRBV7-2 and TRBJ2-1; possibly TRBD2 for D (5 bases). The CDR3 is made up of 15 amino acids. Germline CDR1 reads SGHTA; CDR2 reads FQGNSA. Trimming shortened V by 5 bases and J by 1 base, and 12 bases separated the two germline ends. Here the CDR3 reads CASSQGAESYNEQFF. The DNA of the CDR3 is TGTGCCAGCAGCCAAGGAGCGGAGTCCTACAATGAGCAGTTCTTC.

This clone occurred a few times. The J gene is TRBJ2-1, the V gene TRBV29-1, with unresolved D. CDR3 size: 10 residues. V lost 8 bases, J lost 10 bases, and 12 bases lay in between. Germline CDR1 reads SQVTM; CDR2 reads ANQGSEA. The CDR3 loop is CSTQGYEQFF. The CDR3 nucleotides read TGCAGCACGCAAGGGTACGAGCAGTTCTTC.

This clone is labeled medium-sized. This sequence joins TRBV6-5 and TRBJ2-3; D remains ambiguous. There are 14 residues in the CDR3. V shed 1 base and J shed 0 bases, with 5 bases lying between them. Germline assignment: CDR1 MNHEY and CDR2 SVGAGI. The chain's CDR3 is CASSYYGSTDTQYF. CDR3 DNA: TGTGCCAGCAGTTACTATGGGAGCACAGATACGCAGTATTTT.

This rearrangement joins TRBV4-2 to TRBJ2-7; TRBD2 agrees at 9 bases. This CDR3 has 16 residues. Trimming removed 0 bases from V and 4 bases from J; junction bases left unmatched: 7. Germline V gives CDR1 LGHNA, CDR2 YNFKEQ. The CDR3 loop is CASSQDRAGGRYEQYF. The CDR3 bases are TGTGCCAGCAGCCAAGATCGGGCGGGGGGGCGGTACGAGCAGTACTTC.

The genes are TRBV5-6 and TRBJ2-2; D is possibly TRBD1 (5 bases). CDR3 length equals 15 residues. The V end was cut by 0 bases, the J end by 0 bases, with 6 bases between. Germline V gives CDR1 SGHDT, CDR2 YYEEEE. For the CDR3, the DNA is TGTGCCAGCAGCTTGGCCAGGGCGAACACCGGGGAGCTGTTTTTT. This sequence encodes CASSLARANTGELFF.

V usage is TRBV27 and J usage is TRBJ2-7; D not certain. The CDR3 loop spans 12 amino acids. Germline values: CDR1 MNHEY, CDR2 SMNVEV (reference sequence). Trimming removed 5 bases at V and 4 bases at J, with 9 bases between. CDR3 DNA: TGTGCCAGCAGTCCACCCGGTTACGAGCAGTACTTC. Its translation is CASSPPGYEQYF.

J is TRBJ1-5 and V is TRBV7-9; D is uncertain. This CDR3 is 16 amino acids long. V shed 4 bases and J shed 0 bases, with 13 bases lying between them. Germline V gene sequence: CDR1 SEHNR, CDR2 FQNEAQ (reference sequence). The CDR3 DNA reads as TGTGCCAGCAGCTCAACCTCAGTCGATAGCAATCAGCCCCAGCATTTT. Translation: CASSSTSVDSNQPQHF.

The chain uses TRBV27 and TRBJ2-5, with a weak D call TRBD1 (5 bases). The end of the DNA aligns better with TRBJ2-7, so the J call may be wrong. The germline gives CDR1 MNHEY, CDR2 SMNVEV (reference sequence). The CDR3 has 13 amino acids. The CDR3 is CASKRSRAYEQYF. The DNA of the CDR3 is TGTGCCAGCAAAAGAAGCAGGGCCTACGAGCAGTACTTC.

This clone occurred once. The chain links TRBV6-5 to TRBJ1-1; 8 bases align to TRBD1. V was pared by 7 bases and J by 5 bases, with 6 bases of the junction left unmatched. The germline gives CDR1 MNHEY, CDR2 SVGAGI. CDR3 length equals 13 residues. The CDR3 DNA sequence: TGTGCCAGCAAAGGACAGGGCGGAACTGAAGCTTTCTTT. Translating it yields CASKGQGGTEAFF.

CDR3 loop: CASSIGAGYQPQHF. The CDR3 nucleotides are TGTGCCAGTAGTATAGGGGCAGGGTATCAGCCCCAGCATTTT. This sequence joins TRBV19 and TRBJ1-5, with D perhaps TRBD1 (5 bases). The CDR3 is made up of 14 amino acids. Germline values: CDR1 LNHDA, CDR2 SQIVND (reference sequence). V was cut by 1 base and J by 5 bases, with 9 bases left in between.

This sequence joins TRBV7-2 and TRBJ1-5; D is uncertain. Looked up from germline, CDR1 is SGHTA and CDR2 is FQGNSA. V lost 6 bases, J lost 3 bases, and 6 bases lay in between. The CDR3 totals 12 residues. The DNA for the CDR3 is TGTGCCAGCAGTCTCGACAATCAGCCCCAGCATTTT. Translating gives CASSLDNQPQHF.

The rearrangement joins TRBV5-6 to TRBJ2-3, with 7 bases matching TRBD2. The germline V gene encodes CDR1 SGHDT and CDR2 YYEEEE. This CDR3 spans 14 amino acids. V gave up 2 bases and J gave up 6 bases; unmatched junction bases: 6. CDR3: CASSFLLAGDTQYF. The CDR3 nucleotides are TGTGCCAGCAGCTTCTTATTAGCGGGTGATACGCAGTATTTT.

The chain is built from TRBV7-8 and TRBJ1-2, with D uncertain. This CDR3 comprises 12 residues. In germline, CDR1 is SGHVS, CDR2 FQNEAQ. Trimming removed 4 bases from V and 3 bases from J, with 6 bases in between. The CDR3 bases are TGTGCCAGCAGCTCCGGGGACTATGGCTACACCTTC. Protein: CASSSGDYGYTF.